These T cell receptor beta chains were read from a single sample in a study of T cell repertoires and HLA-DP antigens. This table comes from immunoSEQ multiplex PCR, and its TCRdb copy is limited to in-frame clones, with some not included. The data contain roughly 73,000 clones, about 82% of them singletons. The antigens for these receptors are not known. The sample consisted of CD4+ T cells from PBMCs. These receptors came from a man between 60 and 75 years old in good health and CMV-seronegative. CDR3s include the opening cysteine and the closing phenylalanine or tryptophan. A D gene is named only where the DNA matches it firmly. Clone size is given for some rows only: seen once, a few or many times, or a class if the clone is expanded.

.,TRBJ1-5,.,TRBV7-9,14,TGTGCCAGCAGCGCACAGGGATGGAATCAGCCCCAGCATTTT,CASSAQGWNQPQHF
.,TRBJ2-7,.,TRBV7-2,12,TGTGCCAGCAGAGGGGCGGGGTACGAGCAGTACTTC,CASRGAGYEQYF
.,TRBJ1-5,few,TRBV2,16,TGTGCCAGCGGGGGGGCAGAGCTTTATAGCAATCAGCCCCAGCATTTT,CASGGAELYSNQPQHF
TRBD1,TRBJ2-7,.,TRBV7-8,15,TGTGCCAGCAGCTTAATGGGACAGGGGGGTTTCGAGCAGTACTTC,CASSLMGQGGFEQYF
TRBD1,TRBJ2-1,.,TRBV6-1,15,TGTGCCAGCAGTCCACAGGGGGCCCCCTACAATGAGCAGTTCTTC,CASSPQGAPYNEQFF
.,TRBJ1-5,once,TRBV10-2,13,TGCGCCAGCAGTGGGGGATACAATCAGCCCCAGCATTTT,CASSGGYNQPQHF
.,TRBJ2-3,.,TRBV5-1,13,TGCGCCAGCAGCTTGGAGGTCACAGATACGCAGTATTTT,CASSLEVTDTQYF
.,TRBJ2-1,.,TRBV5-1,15,TGCGCCAGCAGCTTGGATGGAACCTTATACAATGAGCAGTTCTTC,CASSLDGTLYNEQFF
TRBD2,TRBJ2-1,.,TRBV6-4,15,TGTGCCAGCAGTGCGACTAGCGGGGAATACAATGAGCAGTTCTTC,CASSATSGEYNEQFF
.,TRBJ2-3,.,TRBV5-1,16,TGCGCCAGCAGCTTGGATGTGTGGGATAGCACAGATACGCAGTATTTT,CASSLDVWDSTDTQYF
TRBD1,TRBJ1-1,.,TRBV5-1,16,TGCGCCAGCAGCTTTACAGGGGCCCTTAAGAACACTGAAGCTTTCTTT,CASSFTGALKNTEAFF
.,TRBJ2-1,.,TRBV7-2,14,TGTGCCAGCAGCTTAGGGCAAATCTACAATGAGCAGTTCTTC,CASSLGQIYNEQFF
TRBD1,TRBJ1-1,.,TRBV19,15,TGTGCCAGTAAAGGTTGGGACAGGGTGAACACTGAAGCTTTCTTT,CASKGWDRVNTEAFF
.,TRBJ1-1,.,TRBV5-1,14,TGCGCCACGAACACAGGGAGTCCGGACACTGAAGCTTTCTTT,CATNTGSPDTEAFF
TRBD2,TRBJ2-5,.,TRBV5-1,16,TGCGCCAGCAGCCCCAGAAGCGGGGGAAGCCAAGAGACCCAGTACTTC,CASSPRSGGSQETQYF
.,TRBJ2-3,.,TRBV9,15,TGTGCCAGCAGCGTCGGGGATTGGGTCACAGATACGCAGTATTTT,CASSVGDWVTDTQYF
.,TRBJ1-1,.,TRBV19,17,TGTGCCAGTAGTATAGATCGGCGGCCTCGGGGCGACACTGAAGCTTTCTTT,CASSIDRRPRGDTEAFF
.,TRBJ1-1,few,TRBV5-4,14,TGTGCCAGCAGCTTGGCCAGGGCCAACACTGAAGCTTTCTTT,CASSLARANTEAFF
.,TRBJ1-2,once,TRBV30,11,TGTGCCTGGAGTGTACGGGGACCCTACACCTTC,CAWSVRGPYTF
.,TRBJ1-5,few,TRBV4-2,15,TGTGCCAGCAGCCCGAGGACAGCAAGCAATCAGCCCCAGCATTTT,CASSPRTASNQPQHF
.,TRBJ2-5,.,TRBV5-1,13,TGCGCCAGCAGCTGGGACATCCAAGAGACCCAGTACTTC,CASSWDIQETQYF
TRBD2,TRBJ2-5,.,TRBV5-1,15,TGCGCCAGCAGAACGAGGACTAGCGTACAAGAGACCCAGTACTTC,CASRTRTSVQETQYF
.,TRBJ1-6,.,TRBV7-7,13,TGTGCCAGCAGCCGGGGGACTAATTCACCCCTCCACTTT,CASSRGTNSPLHF